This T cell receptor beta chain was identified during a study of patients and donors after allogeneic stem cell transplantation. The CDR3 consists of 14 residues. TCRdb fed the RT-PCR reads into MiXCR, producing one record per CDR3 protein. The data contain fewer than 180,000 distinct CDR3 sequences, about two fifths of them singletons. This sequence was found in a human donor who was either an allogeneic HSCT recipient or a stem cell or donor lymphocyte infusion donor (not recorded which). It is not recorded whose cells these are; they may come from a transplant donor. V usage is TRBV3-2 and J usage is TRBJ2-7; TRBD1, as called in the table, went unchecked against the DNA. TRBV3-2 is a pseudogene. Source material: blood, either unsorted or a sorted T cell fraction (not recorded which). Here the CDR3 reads CASSTGTGFYEQYF. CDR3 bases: TGTGCCAGCAGCACCGGGACAGGCTTCTACGAGCAGTACTTC.